A selection of T cell receptor beta chains follows, all from one sample in a study of T cell responses to AZD1222 COVID-19 vaccine. Assay: immunoSEQ multiplex PCR; the TCRdb copy retains only in-frame clones and omits some. The table lists over 100,000 clones, 85% to 90% of them singletons, with about 22% in the top ten. The sequencing used peripheral blood, collected on day 0 of AZD1222 vaccination. All receptors come from an adult in good health. The CDR3 runs from the conserved cysteine through the conserved F or W. The order of the fields is V gene, J gene, D gene, clone size, CDR3 DNA, CDR3 protein. D genes are given only for firm matches. Size tells how often a clone was seen (once, few, many) or the class of an expanded clone, and some rows leave it out.

v_call: TRBV29-1
j_call: TRBJ2-7
d_call: TRBD1
clone_size: -
cdr3_nt: TGCAGCGTTGCCCGGACAGGGGGTTCCTACGAGCAGTACTTC
cdr3_aa: CSVARTGGSYEQYF

v_call: TRBV28
j_call: TRBJ1-1
d_call: -
clone_size: -
cdr3_nt: TGTGCCAGCAGTTTATTTAGGGGCAGGGGGAACACTGAAGCTTTCTTT
cdr3_aa: CASSLFRGRGNTEAFF

v_call: TRBV7-2
j_call: TRBJ2-7
d_call: -
clone_size: once
cdr3_nt: TGTGCCAGCAGCTTAGCGGGGAATTCCTACGAGCAGTACTTC
cdr3_aa: CASSLAGNSYEQYF

v_call: TRBV6-2/TRBV6-3
j_call: TRBJ2-7
d_call: -
clone_size: once
cdr3_nt: TGTGCCAGCAGTTTTTCCGGGAACCCCTACGAGCAGTACTTC
cdr3_aa: CASSFSGNPYEQYF

v_call: TRBV18
j_call: TRBJ2-7
d_call: -
clone_size: -
cdr3_nt: TGTGCCAGCTCACCTCAGACAGGACCCCTCTACGAGCAGTACTTC
cdr3_aa: CASSPQTGPLYEQYF

v_call: TRBV12-3/TRBV12-4
j_call: TRBJ1-1
d_call: -
clone_size: -
cdr3_nt: TGTGCCAGCACCCTGGAGCAGAACACTGAAGCTTTCTTT
cdr3_aa: CASTLEQNTEAFF

v_call: TRBV5-1
j_call: TRBJ1-6
d_call: -
clone_size: -
cdr3_nt: TGCGCCAGCAGCTTGGACCCGACTTCACCCCTCCACTTT
cdr3_aa: CASSLDPTSPLHF

v_call: TRBV2
j_call: TRBJ1-5
d_call: -
clone_size: few
cdr3_nt: TGTGCCAGCAGTGGAAAAAGAATAGGTAATCAGCCCCAGCATTTT
cdr3_aa: CASSGKRIGNQPQHF

v_call: TRBV5-1
j_call: TRBJ2-5
d_call: -
clone_size: -
cdr3_nt: TGCGCCAGCAGCTTTGGGACGAGGGAGGAGACCCAGTACTTC
cdr3_aa: CASSFGTREETQYF

v_call: TRBV2
j_call: TRBJ2-7
d_call: TRBD2
clone_size: -
cdr3_nt: TGTGCCACCGCTAGGACTAGCGGGGTACGGTACGAGCAGTACTTC
cdr3_aa: CATARTSGVRYEQYF

v_call: TRBV6-2/TRBV6-3
j_call: TRBJ1-3
d_call: TRBD1
clone_size: -
cdr3_nt: TGTGCCAGCAGTTCCGCCGGGACAGAGTTGTTCTCTGGAAACACCATATATTTT
cdr3_aa: CASSSAGTELFSGNTIYF

v_call: TRBV29-1
j_call: TRBJ2-4
d_call: -
clone_size: -
cdr3_nt: TGCAGCGGCCTGCAGGGTCCCAAAAACATTCAGTACTTC
cdr3_aa: CSGLQGPKNIQYF

v_call: TRBV28
j_call: TRBJ1-3
d_call: -
clone_size: -
cdr3_nt: TGTGCCAGCAGTCCGCCGGGTGGAAACACCATATATTTT
cdr3_aa: CASSPPGGNTIYF

v_call: TRBV19
j_call: TRBJ2-3
d_call: TRBD2
clone_size: -
cdr3_nt: TGTGCCAGTAGTATCTTGTGGCTAGCGGGGGGCCAGGGAGATACGCAGTATTTT
cdr3_aa: CASSILWLAGGQGDTQYF

v_call: TRBV30
j_call: TRBJ2-1
d_call: TRBD1
clone_size: -
cdr3_nt: TGTGCCTGGAGTGGGGGGACAGGGGGCTACAATGAGCAGTTCTTC
cdr3_aa: CAWSGGTGGYNEQFF

v_call: TRBV28
j_call: TRBJ1-1
d_call: -
clone_size: -
cdr3_nt: TGTGCCAGCAGTTTTCTGGTAGGCGGCACTGAAGCTTTCTTT
cdr3_aa: CASSFLVGGTEAFF

v_call: TRBV5-1
j_call: TRBJ1-2
d_call: TRBD1
clone_size: -
cdr3_nt: TGCGCCAGCAGCTTGGCCGGTGCAGGGGGCGGAGGCTACACCTTC
cdr3_aa: CASSLAGAGGGGYTF

v_call: TRBV30
j_call: TRBJ2-5
d_call: -
clone_size: -
cdr3_nt: TGTGCCTGGAGTGCTCAGGGAATCCAGTACTTC
cdr3_aa: CAWSAQGIQYF

v_call: TRBV18
j_call: TRBJ2-5
d_call: -
clone_size: -
cdr3_nt: TGTGCCAGCTCACCAGGGCAGACTGAAGAGACCCAGTACTTC
cdr3_aa: CASSPGQTEETQYF

v_call: TRBV9
j_call: TRBJ1-4
d_call: TRBD1
clone_size: -
cdr3_nt: TGTGCCAGCAGCGTAGACAGGGGTGGGGATGAAAAACTGTTTTTT
cdr3_aa: CASSVDRGGDEKLFF